The 18 T cell receptor beta chains presented below share a single source sample, sequenced in a study of graft-versus-host responses after intestinal transplantation. Which antigens these TCRs recognize remains unknown. Assay used: immunoSEQ multiplex PCR; TCRdb lists only in-frame clones, some missing. Of tens of thousands of clones in the sample, about 81% are singletons; the top ten hold around 0.7%. The sequences come from unstimulated CD4+ T cells sorted from spleen or lymph node cells, collected before intestinal transplant. The receptors come from a human donor who received an intestinal transplant.

The V and J genes are TRBV27 and TRBJ2-3; 7 bases are a match to TRBD2. V lost 4 bases to trimming and J lost 3 bases; unmatched junction nucleotides: 7. Per the germline V gene, CDR1 is MNHEY and CDR2 is SMNVEV (reference sequence). The CDR3 length is 15 residues. CDR3 sequence: CASSSPSGPTDTQYF. The CDR3 DNA is TGTGCCAGCAGTTCCCCTAGCGGCCCTACAGATACGCAGTATTTT.

This clone was counted a few times. The CDR3 here is CASRRGLDTEAFF. As DNA, the CDR3 is TGCGCCAGCAGGAGGGGTCTCGACACTGAAGCTTTCTTT. V and J are TRBV10-2 and TRBJ1-1, with D possibly TRBD1 on 5 matching bases. CDR1 and CDR2 from the germline V gene are WSHSY and SAAADI. Trimming cost V 6 bases and J 3 bases, with 11 bases left between them. The CDR3 is 13 residues long.

The J gene is TRBJ2-3, the V gene TRBV4-1; D gene unclear. This CDR3 region has 13 residues. The V and J ends lost 0 bases and 4 bases respectively, with 5 bases between them. Germline V lookup: CDR1 MGHRA, CDR2 YSYEKL. DNA for the CDR3: TGCGCCAGCAGCCAAGAAGAGGCAGATACGCAGTATTTT. Residues: CASSQEEADTQYF.

The CDR3 sequence is CAISVGGATDTQYF. In DNA form, the CDR3 reads TGTGCCATCAGTGTGGGGGGGGCGACAGATACGCAGTATTTT. This sequence joins TRBV10-3 and TRBJ2-3; D is possibly TRBD2 (7 bases). In germline, CDR1 is ENHRY, CDR2 SYGVKD. Deletions cut 4 bases from V and 3 bases from J, with 11 bases between. CDR3 length equals 14 residues.

This chain connects TRBV6-1 to TRBJ1-5; D gene unclear. The CDR3 is 14 residues long. Trimming took 2 bases from V and 4 from J, leaving 9 bases between them. Germline lookup yields CDR1 MNHNS and CDR2 SASEGT. CDR3: CASSESTGNQPQHF. In nucleotides, the CDR3 is TGTGCCAGCAGTGAAAGTACGGGAAATCAGCCCCAGCATTTT.

This chain joins TRBV28 and TRBJ2-1; a weak D match, TRBD2 (5 bases). V was shortened by 5 bases and J by 4 bases, with 9 bases between the two germline ends. CDR1 is MDHEN, CDR2 SYDVKM, per germline. The CDR3 totals 13 residues. CDR3 protein: CASSRVAYNEQFF. The CDR3 region has the DNA TGTGCCAGCAGTAGGGTAGCGTACAATGAGCAGTTCTTC.

V usage is TRBV2 and J usage is TRBJ2-3; TRBD2 is a possible D gene (6 bases). Germline values: CDR1 SNHLY, CDR2 FYNNEI. V was cut by 3 bases and J by 4 bases, with 11 bases left in between. CDR3 length equals 14 residues. The CDR3 loop is CASSERGRADTQYF. DNA for the CDR3: TGTGCCAGCAGTGAGCGGGGACGGGCAGATACGCAGTATTTT.

This clone was detected only a few times. The CDR3 nucleotides read TGTGCCAGCAGCGTAGGAGGAGTCACCGGGGAGCTGTTTTTT. Its protein is CASSVGGVTGELFF. The gene calls are TRBV9 and TRBJ2-2; no clear D. CDR3 length: 14 amino acids. Trimming shortened V by 0 bases and J by 4 bases, and 7 bases separated the two germline ends. Germline CDR1 SGDLS, CDR2 YYNGEE.

Notes on this clone: Other nucleotide sequences from this sample produce the same CDR3. The chain uses TRBV5-1 and TRBJ2-1; 8 nucleotides match TRBD2. CDR1 and CDR2 (germline): SGHRS, YFSETQ. CDR3 length: 14 residues. V shed 0 bases, J shed 9 bases, and the junction held 5 bases outside the gene matches. CDR3 nucleotide sequence: TGCGCCAGCAGCTTGGCGGCGGGGGGCAGTGAGCAGTTCTTC. Protein product: CASSLAAGGSEQFF.

The chain recombines TRBV5-1 with TRBJ1-2; D uncertain. The CDR3 consists of 11 residues. The germline V and J ends were trimmed by 3 bases and 3 bases, with 3 bases remaining between them. In germline, CDR1 is SGHRS, CDR2 YFSETQ. In DNA form, the CDR3 reads TGCGCCAGCAGCTCTTACTATGGCTACACCTTC. Its translation: CASSSYYGYTF.

In its sample, this clone was seen once. The rearrangement links TRBV28 to TRBJ1-2, with 9 bases matching TRBD1. This CDR3 comprises 17 residues. Germline lookup yields CDR1 MDHEN and CDR2 SYDVKM. The V segment lost 6 bases and the J segment 4 bases; nucleotides outside the gene matches: 15. As DNA, the CDR3 is TGTGCCAGCAGCCAAAGACAGGGGGTTCGAGCCTTCTATGGCTACACCTTC. Amino acids: CASSQRQGVRAFYGYTF.

J is TRBJ1-5 and V is TRBV19; 12 bases line up with TRBD1. The length of the CDR3 is 15 residues. Germline-derived CDR1 and CDR2 are LNHDA and SQIVND (reference sequence). With V trimmed by 5 bases and J by 6 bases, 5 bases remained unmatched. The CDR3 DNA is TGTGCCAGTAGTGGGACAGGGGGCCGGGGTCAGCCCCAGCATTTT. Residues: CASSGTGGRGQPQHF.

This rearrangement joins TRBV7-9 to TRBJ2-5; possible D gene TRBD2, 6 bases. The J call could be wrong; TRBJ2-7 is a better fit for the DNA end. The germline gives CDR1 SEHNR, CDR2 FQNEAQ (reference sequence). CDR3 length equals 16 residues. The CDR3 DNA reads TGTGCCAGCAGCCCCGTAATTGGGGCGGGACCCCACGAGCAGTACTTC. It codes for CASSPVIGAGPHEQYF.

This clone was seen many times. As DNA, the CDR3 is TGCGCCAGCAGCTTGGAGGGGGGGAAGACCCAGTACTTC. Its protein is CASSLEGGKTQYF. This chain connects TRBV5-1 to TRBJ2-5; maybe TRBD2 (7 bases). The CDR3 has 13 residues. Germline loops: CDR1 SGHRS, CDR2 YFSETQ. The germline V and J ends were trimmed by 0 bases and 6 bases, with 9 bases remaining between them.

The gene calls are TRBV7-9 and TRBJ2-7; 9 bases match TRBD2. The germline CDR1 and CDR2 sequences are SEHNR and FQNEAQ (reference sequence). The V and J ends lost 5 bases and 4 bases, in that order; junction bases with no gene match: 15. The CDR3 is 17 residues long. The CDR3 sequence is CASSPLYRGLADYEQYF. CDR3 DNA: TGTGCCAGCAGCCCACTCTATAGGGGACTAGCAGATTACGAGCAGTACTTC.

The rearrangement uses TRBV28 and TRBJ2-7; D remains unclear. Germline CDR1 MDHEN, CDR2 SYDVKM. V lost 2 bases to trimming and J lost 2 bases, with 16 bases between them. CDR3 length: 16 amino acids. CDR3 residues: CASSLTTPPRPYEQYF. CDR3 nucleotides: TGTGCCAGCAGTTTAACGACACCACCAAGACCCTACGAGCAGTACTTC. Combining the CDR3 with reference TRBV28 and TRBJ2-7 gives the whole variable domain DVKVTQSSRYLVKRTGEKVFLECVQDMDHENMFWYRQDPGLGLRLIYFSYDVKMKEKGDIPEGYSVSREKKERFSLILESASTNQTSMYLCASSLTTPPRPYEQYFGPGTRLTVT.

The J gene is TRBJ2-6, the V gene TRBV7-3; a possible D gene is TRBD1 (6 bases). The length of the CDR3 is 15 residues. Looked up from germline, CDR1 is SGHTA and CDR2 is FQGTGA. Trimming left V 3 bases short and J 0 bases short, with 6 bases between. The CDR3 bases are TGTGCCAGCAGCTTGGACAGCTCTGGGGCCAACGTCCTGACTTTC. Protein: CASSLDSSGANVLTF.

The chain employs TRBV6-5 and TRBJ2-7, with TRBD1 identical over 10 bases. The V gene's germline CDR1 is MNHEY and CDR2 SVGAGI. The CDR3 runs to 13 residues. With V trimmed by 4 bases and J by 3 bases, 0 bases remained unmatched. CDR3 bases: TGTGCCAGCAGTTGGACAGGGGGCTACGAGCAGTACTTC. It yields the protein CASSWTGGYEQYF.